This TCR beta chain was recovered during a study of OX40 agonist ivuxolimab in advanced cancers. Study-wide context: Ivuxolimab was delivered to patients intravenously every 2 weeks at doses spanning 0.01 to 10 mg/kg. Prior checkpoint blockade (anti-PD-1, anti-PD-L1 or anti-CTLA-4) was permitted; about 40% had it. Partial responses were recorded for three patients, including one with hepatocellular carcinoma and two with cutaneous melanoma.

Germline lookup yields CDR1 SGHTA and CDR2 FQGTGA. V was trimmed by 5 bases and J by 4 bases, leaving 15 bases between them. This CDR3 has 16 residues. The data were produced by immunoSEQ multiplex PCR, yet TCRdb's version contains in-frame clones alone and is incomplete. Of approximately 43,000 clones in the sample, 80% to 90% were seen once. To note about this clone: Its target is unknown.

Whole-study results and caveats: By week 6 at 0.1 to 3.0 mg/kg, blood CD4+ and CD8+ T cells had expanded clonally.

This TCR was recovered from an adult with an advanced solid tumor such as melanoma, head and neck, liver or kidney cancer. The genes are TRBV7-3 and TRBJ2-6; D is possibly TRBD1 (6 bases). The sample was CD4+ or CD8+ T cells sorted from blood, taken in a trial of the OX40 agonist ivuxolimab. The CDR3 loop reads CASSPRGGTGANVLTF. In nucleotides, the CDR3 is TGTGCCAGCAGCCCCCGAGGGGGTACAGGGGCCAACGTCCTGACTTTC.